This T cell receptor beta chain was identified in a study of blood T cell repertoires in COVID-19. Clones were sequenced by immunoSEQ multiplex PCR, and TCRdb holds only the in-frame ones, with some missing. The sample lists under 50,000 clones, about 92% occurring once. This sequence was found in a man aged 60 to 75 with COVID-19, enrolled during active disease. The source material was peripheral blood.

The CDR3 spells CASSQVSGATNEKLFF. The CDR3 region has the DNA TGTGCCAGCAGCCAAGTATCAGGGGCAACTAATGAAAAACTGTTTTTT. This chain uses TRBV14 with TRBJ1-4, with a tentative D call TRBD1 (6 bases). The CDR3 length is 16 residues. Germline V gives CDR1 SGHDN, CDR2 FVKESK. V dropped 1 base and J dropped 0 bases, with 9 bases sitting between them. The full variable domain, completed using reference TRBV14 and TRBJ1-4, is EAGVTQFPSHSVIEKGQTVTLRCDPISGHDNLYWYRRVMGKEIKFLLHFVKESKQDESGMPNNRFLAERTGGTYSTLKVQPAELEDSGVYFCASSQVSGATNEKLFFGSGTQLSVL.